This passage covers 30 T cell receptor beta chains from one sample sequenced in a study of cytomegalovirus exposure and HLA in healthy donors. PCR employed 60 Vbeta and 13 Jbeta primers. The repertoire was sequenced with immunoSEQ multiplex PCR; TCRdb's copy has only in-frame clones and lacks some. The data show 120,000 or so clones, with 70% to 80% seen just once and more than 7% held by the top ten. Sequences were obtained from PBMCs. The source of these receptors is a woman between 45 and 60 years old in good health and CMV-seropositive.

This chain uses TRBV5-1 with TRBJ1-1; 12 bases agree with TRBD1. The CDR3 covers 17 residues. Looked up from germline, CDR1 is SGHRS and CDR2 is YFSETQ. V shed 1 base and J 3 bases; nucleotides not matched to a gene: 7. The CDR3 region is CASSLRGTGGQYTEAFF. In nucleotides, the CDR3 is TGCGCCAGCAGCTTGAGGGGGACAGGGGGCCAGTACACTGAAGCTTTCTTT.

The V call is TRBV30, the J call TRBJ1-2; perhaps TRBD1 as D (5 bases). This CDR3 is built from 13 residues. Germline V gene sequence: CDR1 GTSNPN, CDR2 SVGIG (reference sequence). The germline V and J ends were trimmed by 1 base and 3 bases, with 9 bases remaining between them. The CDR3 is CAWSAGSHYGYTF. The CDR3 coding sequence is TGTGCCTGGAGTGCAGGGTCCCACTATGGCTACACCTTC.

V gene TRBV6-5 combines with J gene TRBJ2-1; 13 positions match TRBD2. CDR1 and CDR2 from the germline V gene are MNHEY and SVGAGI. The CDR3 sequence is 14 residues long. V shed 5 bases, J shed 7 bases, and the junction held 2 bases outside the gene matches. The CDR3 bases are TGTGCCAGCAGTGAGACTAGCGGGAGGAATGAGCAGTTCTTC. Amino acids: CASSETSGRNEQFF.

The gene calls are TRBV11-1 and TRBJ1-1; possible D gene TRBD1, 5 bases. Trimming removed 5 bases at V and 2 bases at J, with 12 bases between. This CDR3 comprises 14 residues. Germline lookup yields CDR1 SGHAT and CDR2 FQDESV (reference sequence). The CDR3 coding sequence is TGTGCCAGCAGCCGCAAGACAGCTAACACTGAAGCTTTCTTT. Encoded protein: CASSRKTANTEAFF.

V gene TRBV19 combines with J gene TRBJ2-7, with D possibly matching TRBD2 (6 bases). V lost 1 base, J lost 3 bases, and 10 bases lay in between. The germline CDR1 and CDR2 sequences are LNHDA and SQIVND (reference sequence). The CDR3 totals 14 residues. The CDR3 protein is CASSIGGTVYEQYF. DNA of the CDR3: TGTGCCAGTAGTATAGGCGGGACCGTCTACGAGCAGTACTTC.

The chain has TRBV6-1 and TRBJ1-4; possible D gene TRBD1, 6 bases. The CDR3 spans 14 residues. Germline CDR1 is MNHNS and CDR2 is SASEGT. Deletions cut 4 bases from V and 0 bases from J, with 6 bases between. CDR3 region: CASSGGPTNEKLFF. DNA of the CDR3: TGTGCCAGCAGTGGGGGGCCAACTAATGAAAAACTGTTTTTT.

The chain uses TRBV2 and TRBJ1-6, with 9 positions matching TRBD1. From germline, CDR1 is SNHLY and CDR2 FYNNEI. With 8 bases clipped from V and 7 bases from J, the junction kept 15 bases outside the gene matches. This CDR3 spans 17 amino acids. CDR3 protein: CASQRGQGGTQNSPLHF. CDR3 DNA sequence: TGTGCCAGCCAACGGGGACAGGGAGGCACTCAGAATTCACCCCTCCACTTT.

This CDR3 is CASSAGTGTHNEQFF. For the CDR3, the DNA is TGTGCCAGCAGCGCCGGGACAGGTACTCACAATGAGCAGTTCTTC. V is TRBV7-9 and J is TRBJ2-1; 8 bases are a match to TRBD1. CDR1 and CDR2 (germline): SEHNR, FQNEAQ (reference sequence). The CDR3 extends over 15 amino acids. Trimming at V came to 5 bases and at J to 5 bases, leaving 8 bases not matched to a gene. Drawing the rest from reference TRBV7-9 and TRBJ2-1, the complete variable domain is DTGVSQNPRHKITKRGQNVTFRCDPISEHNRLYWYRQTLGQGPEFLTYFQNEAQLEKSRLLSDRFSAERPKGSFSTLEIQRTEQGDSAMYLCASSAGTGTHNEQFFGPGTRLTVL.

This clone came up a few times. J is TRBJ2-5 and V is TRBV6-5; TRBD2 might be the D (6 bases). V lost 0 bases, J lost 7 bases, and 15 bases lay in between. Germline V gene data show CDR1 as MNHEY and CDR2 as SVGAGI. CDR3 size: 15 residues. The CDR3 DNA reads TGTGCCAGCAGTTACTCCGGCTGGGACTCGTGGACCCAGTACTTC. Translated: CASSYSGWDSWTQYF.

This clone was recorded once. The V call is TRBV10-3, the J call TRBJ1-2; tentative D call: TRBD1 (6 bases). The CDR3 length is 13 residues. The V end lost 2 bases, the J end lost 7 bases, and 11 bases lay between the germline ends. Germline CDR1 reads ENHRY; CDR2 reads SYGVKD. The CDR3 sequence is CAISEIGGAGYTF. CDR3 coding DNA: TGTGCCATCAGTGAGATAGGGGGGGCTGGCTACACCTTC.

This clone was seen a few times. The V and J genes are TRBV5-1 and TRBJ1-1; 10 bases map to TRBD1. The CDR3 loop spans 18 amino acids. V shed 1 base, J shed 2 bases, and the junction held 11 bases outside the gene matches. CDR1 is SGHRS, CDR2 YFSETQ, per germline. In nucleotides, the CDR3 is TGCGCCAGCAGCTTGAGTTCCGTGACAGGGGGCCTCAACACTGAAGCTTTCTTT. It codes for CASSLSSVTGGLNTEAFF.

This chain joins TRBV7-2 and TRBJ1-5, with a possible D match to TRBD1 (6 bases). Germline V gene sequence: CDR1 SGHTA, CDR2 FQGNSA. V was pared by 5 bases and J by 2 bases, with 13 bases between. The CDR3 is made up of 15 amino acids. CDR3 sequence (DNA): TGTGCCAGCAGCAAGAGGGAGGGGGGCAATCAGCCCCAGCATTTT. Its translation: CASSKREGGNQPQHF. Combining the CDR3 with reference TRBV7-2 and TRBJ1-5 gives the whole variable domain GAGVSQSPSNKVTEKGKDVELRCDPISGHTALYWYRQSLGQGLEFLIYFQGNSAPDKSGLPSDRFSAERTGGSVSTLTIQRTQQEDSAVYLCASSKREGGNQPQHFGDGTRLSIL.

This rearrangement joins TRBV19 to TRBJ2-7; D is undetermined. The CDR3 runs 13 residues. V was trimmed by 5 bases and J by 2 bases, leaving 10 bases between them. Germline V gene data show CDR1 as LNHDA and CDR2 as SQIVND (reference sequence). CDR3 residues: CASSGGAPYEQYF. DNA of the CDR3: TGTGCCAGTAGTGGCGGAGCACCCTACGAGCAGTACTTC.

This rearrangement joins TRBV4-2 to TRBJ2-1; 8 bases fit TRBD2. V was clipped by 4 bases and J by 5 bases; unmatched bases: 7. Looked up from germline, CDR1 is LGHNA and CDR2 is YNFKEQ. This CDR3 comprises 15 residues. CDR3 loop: CASSPGTRFDNEQFF. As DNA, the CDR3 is TGTGCCAGCAGCCCCGGGACTAGGTTTGACAATGAGCAGTTCTTC.

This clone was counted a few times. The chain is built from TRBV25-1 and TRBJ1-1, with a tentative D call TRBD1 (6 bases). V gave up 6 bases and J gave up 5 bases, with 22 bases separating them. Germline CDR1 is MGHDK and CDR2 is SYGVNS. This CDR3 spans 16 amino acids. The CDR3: CASSPNLGGPSTEAFF. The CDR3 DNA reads TGTGCCAGCAGCCCCAACCTGGGGGGGCCGAGTACTGAAGCTTTCTTT.

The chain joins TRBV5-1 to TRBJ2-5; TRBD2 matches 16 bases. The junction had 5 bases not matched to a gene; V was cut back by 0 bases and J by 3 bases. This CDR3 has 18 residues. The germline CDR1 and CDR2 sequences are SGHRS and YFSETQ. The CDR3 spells CASSLAGLAGGLKETQYF. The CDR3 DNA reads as TGCGCCAGCAGCTTGGCGGGACTAGCGGGGGGGCTTAAAGAGACCCAGTACTTC.

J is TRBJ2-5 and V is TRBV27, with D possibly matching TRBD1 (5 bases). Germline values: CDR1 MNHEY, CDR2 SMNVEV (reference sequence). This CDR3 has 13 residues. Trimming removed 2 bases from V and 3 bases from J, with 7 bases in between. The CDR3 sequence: CASSLTGEETQYF. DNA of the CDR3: TGTGCCAGCAGTTTAACAGGTGAAGAGACCCAGTACTTC.

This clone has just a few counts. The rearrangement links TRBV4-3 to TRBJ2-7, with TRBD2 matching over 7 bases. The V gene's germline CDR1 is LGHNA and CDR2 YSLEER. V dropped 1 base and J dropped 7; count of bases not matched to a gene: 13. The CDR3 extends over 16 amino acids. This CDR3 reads CASSQGASRELEEQYF. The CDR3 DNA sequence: TGCGCCAGCAGCCAAGGTGCTTCGCGGGAGTTGGAAGAGCAGTACTTC.

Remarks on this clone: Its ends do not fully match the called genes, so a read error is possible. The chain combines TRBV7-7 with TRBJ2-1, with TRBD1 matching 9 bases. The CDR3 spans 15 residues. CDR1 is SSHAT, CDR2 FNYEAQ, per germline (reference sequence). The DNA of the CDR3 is TGTGCTAGCAGCTTAGGGGGGGACAGGGTCAATGAGCAGTTCTTC. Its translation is CASSLGGDRVNEQFF. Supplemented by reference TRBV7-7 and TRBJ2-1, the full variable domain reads GAGVSQSPRYKVTKRGQDVTLRCDPISSHATLYWYQQALGQGPEFLTYFNYEAQPDKSGLPSDRFSAERPEGSISTLTIQRTEQRDSAMYRCASSLGGDRVNEQFFGPGTRLTVL.

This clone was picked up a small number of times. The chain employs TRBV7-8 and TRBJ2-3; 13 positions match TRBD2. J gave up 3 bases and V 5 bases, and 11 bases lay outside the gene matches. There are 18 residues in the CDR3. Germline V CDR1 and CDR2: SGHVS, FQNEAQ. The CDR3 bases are TGTGCCAGCAGCCCCACTAGCGGGGGGGGCCTGGTGACAGATACGCAGTATTTT. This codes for CASSPTSGGGLVTDTQYF. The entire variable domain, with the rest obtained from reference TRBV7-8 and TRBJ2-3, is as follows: GAGVSQSPRYKVAKRGQDVALRCDPISGHVSLFWYQQALGQGPEFLTYFQNEAQLDKSGLPSDRFFAERPEGSVSTLKIQRTQQEDSAVYLCASSPTSGGGLVTDTQYFGPGTRLTVL.

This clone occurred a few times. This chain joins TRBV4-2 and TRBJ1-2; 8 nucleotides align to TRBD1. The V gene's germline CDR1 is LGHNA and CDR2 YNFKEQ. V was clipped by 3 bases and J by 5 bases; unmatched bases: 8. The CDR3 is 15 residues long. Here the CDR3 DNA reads TGTGCCAGCAGCCAGTCACAGGGGGGACGTTATGGCTACACCTTC. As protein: CASSQSQGGRYGYTF.

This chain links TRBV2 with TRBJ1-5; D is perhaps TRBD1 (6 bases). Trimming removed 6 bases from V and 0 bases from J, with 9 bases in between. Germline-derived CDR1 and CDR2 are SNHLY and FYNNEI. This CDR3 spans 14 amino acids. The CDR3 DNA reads TGTGCCAGCAGACGGACAGATAGCAATCAGCCCCAGCATTTT. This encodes CASRRTDSNQPQHF.

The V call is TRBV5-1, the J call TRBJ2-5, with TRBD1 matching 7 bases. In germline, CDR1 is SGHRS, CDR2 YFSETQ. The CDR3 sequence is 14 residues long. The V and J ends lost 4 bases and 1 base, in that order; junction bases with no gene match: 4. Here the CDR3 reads CASSPGTAQETQYF. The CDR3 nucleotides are TGCGCCAGCAGCCCCGGGACAGCCCAAGAGACCCAGTACTTC. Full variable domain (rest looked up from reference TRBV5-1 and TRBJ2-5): KAGVTQTPRYLIKTRGQQVTLSCSPISGHRSVSWYQQTPGQGLQFLFEYFSETQRNKGNFPGRFSGRQFSNSRSEMNVSTLELGDSALYLCASSPGTAQETQYFGPGTRLLVL.

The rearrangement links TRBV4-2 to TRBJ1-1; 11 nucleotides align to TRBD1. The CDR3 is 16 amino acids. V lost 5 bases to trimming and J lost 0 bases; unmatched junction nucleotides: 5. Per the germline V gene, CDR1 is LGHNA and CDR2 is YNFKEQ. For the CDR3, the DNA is TGTGCCAGCAGCAAAGGGACAGGGGGGATGAACACTGAAGCTTTCTTT. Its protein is CASSKGTGGMNTEAFF.

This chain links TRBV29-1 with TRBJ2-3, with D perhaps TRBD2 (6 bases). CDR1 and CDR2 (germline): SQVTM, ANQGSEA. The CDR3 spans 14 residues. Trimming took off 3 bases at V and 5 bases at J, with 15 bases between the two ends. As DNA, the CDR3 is TGCAGCGTTGAGGCGGGACTTTTCAGAGATACGCAGTATTTT. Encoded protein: CSVEAGLFRDTQYF.

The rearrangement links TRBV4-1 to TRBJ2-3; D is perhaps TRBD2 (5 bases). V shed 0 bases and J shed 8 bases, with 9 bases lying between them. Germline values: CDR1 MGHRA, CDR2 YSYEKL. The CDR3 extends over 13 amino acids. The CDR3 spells CASSQDEGSTQYF. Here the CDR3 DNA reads TGCGCCAGCAGCCAAGATGAGGGATCTACGCAGTATTTT.

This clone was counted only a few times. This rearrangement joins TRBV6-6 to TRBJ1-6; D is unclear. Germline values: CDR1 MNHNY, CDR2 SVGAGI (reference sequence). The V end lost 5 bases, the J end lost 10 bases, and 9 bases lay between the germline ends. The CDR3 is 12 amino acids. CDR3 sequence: CASSGNSSPLHF. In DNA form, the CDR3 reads TGTGCCAGCAGTGGCAATTCCTCACCCCTCCACTTT.

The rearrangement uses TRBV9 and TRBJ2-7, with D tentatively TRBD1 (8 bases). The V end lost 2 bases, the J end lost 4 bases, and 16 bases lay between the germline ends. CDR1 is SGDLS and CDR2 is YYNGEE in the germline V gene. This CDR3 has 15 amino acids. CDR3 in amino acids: CASSVGGTGMYEQYF. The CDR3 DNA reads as TGTGCCAGCAGCGTCGGGGGGACAGGAATGTACGAGCAGTACTTC.

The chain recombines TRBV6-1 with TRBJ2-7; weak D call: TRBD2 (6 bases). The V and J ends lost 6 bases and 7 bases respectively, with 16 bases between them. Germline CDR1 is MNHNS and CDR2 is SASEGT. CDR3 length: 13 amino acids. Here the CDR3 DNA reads TGTGCCAGCAGATATACGGGAGCCTCGGAGCAGTACTTC. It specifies CASRYTGASEQYF.

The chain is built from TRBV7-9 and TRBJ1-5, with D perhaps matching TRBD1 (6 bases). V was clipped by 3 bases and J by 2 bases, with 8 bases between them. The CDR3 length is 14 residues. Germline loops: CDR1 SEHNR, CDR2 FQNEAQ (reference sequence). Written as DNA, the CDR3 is TGTGCCAGCAGCTTTGCAGGGGGCAATCAGCCCCAGCATTTT. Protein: CASSFAGGNQPQHF. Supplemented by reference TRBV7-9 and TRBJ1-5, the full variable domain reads DTGVSQNPRHKITKRGQNVTFRCDPISEHNRLYWYRQTLGQGPEFLTYFQNEAQLEKSRLLSDRFSAERPKGSFSTLEIQRTEQGDSAMYLCASSFAGGNQPQHFGDGTRLSIL.